The 27 T cell receptor beta chains presented below share a single source sample, sequenced in a study of OX40 agonist ivuxolimab in advanced cancers. This table comes from immunoSEQ multiplex PCR, and its TCRdb copy is limited to in-frame clones, with some not included. The sample has tens of thousands of clones, approximately 90% seen once. The sample was CD4+ or CD8+ T cells sorted from blood, taken in a trial of the OX40 agonist ivuxolimab. The receptor source for this set is an adult with an advanced solid tumor such as melanoma, head and neck, liver or kidney cancer.

This sequence joins TRBV30 and TRBJ2-6; TRBD1 aligns across 8 bases. Germline V CDR1 and CDR2: GTSNPN, SVGIG (reference sequence). The V and J ends lost 0 bases and 4 bases, in that order; junction bases with no gene match: 2. There are 15 residues in the CDR3. The CDR3 loop reads CAWSVQGVGANVLTF. The CDR3 DNA reads as TGTGCCTGGAGTGTACAGGGGGTCGGGGCCAACGTCCTGACTTTC.

The gene calls are TRBV19 and TRBJ2-5; a weak D match, TRBD2 (5 bases). There are 14 residues in the CDR3. V was shortened by 10 bases and J by 5 bases, with 20 bases between the two germline ends. CDR1 and CDR2 from the germline V gene are LNHDA and SQIVND (reference sequence). For the CDR3, the DNA is TGTGCCACCTCTTGGTCGATAACGGGGGAGACCCAGTACTTC. Its translation: CATSWSITGETQYF.

About this clone: One end of the junction varies from germline; a read error may be responsible. This chain links TRBV28 with TRBJ2-2, with 7 nucleotides matching TRBD2. The V gene's germline CDR1 is MDHEN and CDR2 SYDVKM. This CDR3 region has 11 residues. The CDR3 bases are TGTGCCAGCAGTTTAGAGGGAGGGCCCACTTTT. Translated: CASSLEGGPTF.

This clone occurred once. V usage is TRBV7-8 and J usage is TRBJ2-1; TRBD2 is a possible D gene (5 bases). Looked up from germline, CDR1 is SGHVS and CDR2 is FQNEAQ. V was clipped by 6 bases and J by 0 bases, with 15 bases between them. The CDR3 runs to 16 residues. The CDR3 nucleotides are TGTGCCAGCAGTACCCCGGGGTTAGGCTCCTACAATGAGCAGTTCTTC. This encodes CASSTPGLGSYNEQFF.

A remark on this clone: Other nucleotide sequences from this sample produce the same CDR3. This chain joins TRBV7-2 and TRBJ1-2, with 7 nucleotides matching TRBD1. The CDR3 loop spans 14 amino acids. Germline values: CDR1 SGHTA, CDR2 FQGNSA. The V and J ends lost 1 base and 2 bases, in that order; junction bases with no gene match: 1. The CDR3 sequence: CASSLDRGNYGYTF. DNA for the CDR3: TGTGCCAGCAGCTTAGACAGGGGAAACTATGGCTACACCTTC.

V and J are TRBV9 and TRBJ2-3, with 8 nucleotides matching TRBD2. The CDR3 consists of 17 residues. V lost 3 bases to trimming and J lost 4 bases; unmatched junction nucleotides: 13. Germline V gene sequence: CDR1 SGDLS, CDR2 YYNGEE. CDR3 sequence reads: CASSAGVGAGGPDTQYF. CDR3 nucleotide sequence: TGTGCCAGCAGCGCAGGTGTCGGGGCGGGAGGCCCAGATACGCAGTATTTT.

This rearrangement joins TRBV7-9 to TRBJ2-3; weak D call: TRBD2 (6 bases). The CDR3 runs to 16 residues. The germline CDR1 and CDR2 sequences are SEHNR and FQNEAQ (reference sequence). Trimming shortened V by 2 bases and J by 5 bases, and 17 bases separated the two germline ends. CDR3 sequence reads: CASSLRTGRPQDTQYF. CDR3 DNA sequence: TGTGCCAGCAGCTTACGGACGGGGAGGCCACAAGATACGCAGTATTTT.

The V call is TRBV20-1, the J call TRBJ1-2, with a possible D match to TRBD1 (5 bases). Germline values: CDR1 DFQATT, CDR2 SNEGSKA (reference sequence). The CDR3 has 11 amino acids. The V end lost 3 bases, the J end lost 5 bases, and 7 bases lay between the germline ends. CDR3 DNA: TGCAGTGCTAGTAGACAGTATGGCTACACCTTC. Amino acid sequence: CSASRQYGYTF.

The rearrangement links TRBV7-9 to TRBJ2-2; no firm D call. The germline V and J ends were trimmed by 5 bases and 0 bases, with 7 bases remaining between them. The CDR3 has 14 residues. The germline gives CDR1 SEHNR, CDR2 FQNEAQ (reference sequence). In DNA, the CDR3 is TGTGCCAGCAGCCCGAACCCGAACACCGGGGAGCTGTTTTTT. This codes for CASSPNPNTGELFF.

This sequence joins TRBV5-6 and TRBJ2-3; the D gene could be TRBD1 or TRBD2 (6 bases each). Trimming left V 4 bases short and J 0 bases short, with 15 bases between. This CDR3 has 16 amino acids. Germline CDR1 reads SGHDT; CDR2 reads YYEEEE. The CDR3 bases are TGTGCCAGCAGCCCGGGGGCCGGGGGTAGCACAGATACGCAGTATTTT. This sequence encodes CASSPGAGGSTDTQYF.

The chain carries TRBV5-5 and TRBJ2-7, with D uncertain. CDR1 and CDR2 from the germline V gene are SGHKS and YYEKEE (reference sequence). This CDR3 comprises 14 residues. Trimming left V 0 bases short and J 5 bases short, with 12 bases between. CDR3 in amino acids: CASSLGWASDEQYF. CDR3 DNA sequence: TGTGCCAGCAGCTTGGGCTGGGCGTCGGACGAGCAGTACTTC.

V is TRBV7-9 and J is TRBJ1-3; D gene uncertain. Per germline, CDR1 SEHNR and CDR2 FQNEAQ (reference sequence). Trimming left V 4 bases short and J 3 bases short, with 10 bases between. The CDR3 is 14 residues long. As DNA, the CDR3 is TGTGCCAGCAGCTCCGAGGGCGTTGGAAACACCATATATTTT. Translated, it gives CASSSEGVGNTIYF.

This clone turned up a few times. This sequence joins TRBV6-5 and TRBJ2-2, with 8 bases matching TRBD1. Looked up from germline, CDR1 is MNHEY and CDR2 is SVGAGI. J gave up 4 bases and V 2 bases, and 3 bases lay outside the gene matches. The CDR3 contains 15 residues. CDR3 in amino acids: CASSYGQGVTGELFF. The CDR3 DNA reads TGTGCCAGCAGTTACGGACAGGGTGTCACCGGGGAGCTGTTTTTT.

The chain combines TRBV6-5 with TRBJ1-1; TRBD1 matches at 8 bases. CDR1 is MNHEY, CDR2 SVGAGI, per germline. The V segment lost 2 bases and the J segment 11 bases; nucleotides outside the gene matches: 4. The CDR3 has 12 amino acids. The CDR3 region has the DNA TGTGCCAGCAGTTACCGGACAGGGATGGCTTTCTTT. Residues: CASSYRTGMAFF.

The chain carries TRBV4-2 and TRBJ2-7, with 8 bases identical to TRBD1. With V trimmed by 0 bases and J by 6 bases, 16 bases remained unmatched. The CDR3 is 18 amino acids. Germline CDR1 and CDR2: LGHNA and YNFKEQ. The CDR3 here is CASSQDNFRDRPVGEQYF. CDR3 DNA sequence: TGTGCCAGCAGCCAAGATAATTTCCGGGACAGGCCCGTAGGCGAGCAGTACTTC.

The rearrangement links TRBV6-1 to TRBJ2-2, with D possibly matching TRBD1 (6 bases). V was clipped by 8 bases and J by 3 bases, with 13 bases between them. The CDR3 runs 14 residues. Germline CDR1 reads MNHNS; CDR2 reads SASEGT. The CDR3 DNA reads as TGTGCCAGCGAACAGGGTAGGGACACCGGGGAGCTGTTTTTT. This sequence encodes CASEQGRDTGELFF.

The gene calls are TRBV11-3 and TRBJ2-1; the D is unclear. Germline V gene lookup returns CDR1 SGHNT and CDR2 YENEEA. V lost 3 bases and J 4 bases, leaving 7 bases between the germline ends. The CDR3 loop spans 13 amino acids. CDR3 bases: TGTGCCAGCAGCTTCCAGGTATACAATGAGCAGTTCTTC. It translates to CASSFQVYNEQFF.

The V and J genes are TRBV7-2 and TRBJ2-1; TRBD2 agrees at 7 bases. The germline V gene has CDR1 SGHTA and CDR2 FQGNSA. The CDR3 totals 15 residues. V dropped 5 bases and J dropped 7; count of bases not matched to a gene: 11. Here the CDR3 DNA reads TGTGCCAGCAGCCGAGGTAGCGGAGCGGGAAATGAGCAGTTCTTC. The encoded protein is CASSRGSGAGNEQFF. Using reference TRBV7-2 and TRBJ2-1 for the parts outside the CDR3, the full variable domain is GAGVSQSPSNKVTEKGKDVELRCDPISGHTALYWYRQSLGQGLEFLIYFQGNSAPDKSGLPSDRFSAERTGGSVSTLTIQRTQQEDSAVYLCASSRGSGAGNEQFFGPGTRLTVL.

This clone was seen more than once but under ten times. The genes are TRBV5-6 and TRBJ2-1; no clear D. CDR1 and CDR2 (germline): SGHDT, YYEEEE. V lost 4 bases and J lost 8, with 10 bases in between. The CDR3 contains 12 residues. DNA of the CDR3: TGTGCCAGCAGCGGGAACGCCCATGAGCAGTTCTTC. Its protein is CASSGNAHEQFF.

The chain recombines TRBV15 with TRBJ2-2; D may be TRBD1 or TRBD2 (5 bases each). The germline CDR1 and CDR2 sequences are LNHNV and YYDKDF (reference sequence). The ends were cut back, 0 bases at V and 2 bases at J, with 16 bases in the middle. The CDR3 consists of 18 residues. The DNA for the CDR3 is TGTGCCACCAGCAGAGATGGTGGGTTGAGGGGAAACACCGGGGAGCTGTTTTTT. It translates to CATSRDGGLRGNTGELFF.

The chain couples TRBV28 to TRBJ1-1, with a weak D call TRBD1 (5 bases). Germline V gene data show CDR1 as MDHEN and CDR2 as SYDVKM. V was pared by 6 bases and J by 6 bases, with 20 bases between. This CDR3 region has 15 residues. CDR3 residues: CASREPTRGLPEAFF. CDR3 sequence (DNA): TGTGCCAGCAGGGAACCTACCCGGGGGTTGCCTGAAGCTTTCTTT.

The chain employs TRBV7-2 and TRBJ2-4; 11 nucleotides agree with TRBD2. This CDR3 has 16 amino acids. The trim removed 3 bases at V and 7 bases at J, leaving 8 bases unmatched. Germline V gives CDR1 SGHTA, CDR2 FQGNSA. The CDR3 reads CASSFTSGSVGNIQYF. CDR3 DNA sequence: TGTGCCAGCAGCTTTACTAGCGGGAGTGTTGGGAACATTCAGTACTTC.

The rearrangement links TRBV11-1 to TRBJ1-1; D is undetermined. Trimming left V 5 bases short and J 3 bases short, with 10 bases between. The CDR3 totals 13 residues. Germline V gene sequence: CDR1 SGHAT, CDR2 FQDESV (reference sequence). The CDR3 is CASSPRAHTEAFF. The DNA for the CDR3 is TGTGCCAGCAGCCCGAGGGCCCACACTGAAGCTTTCTTT. The whole variable domain, filled in from reference TRBV11-1 and TRBJ1-1, reads EAEVAQSPRYKITEKSQAVAFWCDPISGHATLYWYRQILGQGPELLVQFQDESVVDDSQLPKDRFSAERLKGVDSTLKIQPAELGDSAMYLCASSPRAHTEAFFGQGTRLTVV.

The rearrangement joins TRBV14 to TRBJ2-7, with a possible D match to TRBD1 (5 bases). This CDR3 is built from 15 residues. The germline V and J ends were trimmed by 1 base and 5 bases, with 15 bases remaining between them. CDR1 is SGHDN and CDR2 is FVKESK in the germline V gene. CDR3 protein: CASSQVLFWGDEQYF. The CDR3 DNA follows: TGTGCCAGCAGCCAAGTCCTATTTTGGGGCGACGAGCAGTACTTC.

A single count supports this clone. This sequence joins TRBV7-2 and TRBJ1-1; no definite D call. Germline V gene data show CDR1 as SGHTA and CDR2 as FQGNSA. The CDR3 runs to 14 residues. Trimming stripped 2 bases from V and 1 base from J, with 8 bases between. CDR3 coding DNA: TGTGCCAGCAGCTTATGGGTCGAGAACACTGAAGCTTTCTTT. Its protein is CASSLWVENTEAFF.

The V gene is TRBV5-4, the J gene TRBJ2-3, with D perhaps matching TRBD2 (5 bases). Germline CDR1 SGHNT, CDR2 YYREEE (reference sequence). There are 12 residues in the CDR3. The germline V and J ends were trimmed by 5 bases and 5 bases, with 9 bases remaining between them. The CDR3 region has the DNA TGTGCCAGCAGTCAAGGACTAGATACGCAGTATTTT. This gives the protein CASSQGLDTQYF. The full variable domain, in which reference TRBV5-4 and TRBJ2-3 provide the parts outside the CDR3, is ETGVTQSPTHLIKTRGQQVTLRCSSQSGHNTVSWYQQALGQGPQFIFQYYREEENGRGNFPPRFSGLQFPNYSSELNVNALELDDSALYLCASSQGLDTQYFGPGTRLTVL.

The CDR3 loop is CASSPGQGGKAFF. In DNA, the CDR3 is TGTGCCAGCTCACCGGGACAGGGAGGCAAAGCTTTCTTT. This chain links TRBV18 with TRBJ1-1; 9 bases line up with TRBD1. The CDR3 has 13 residues. The germline gives CDR1 KGHSH, CDR2 LQKENI. V was pared by 3 bases and J by 9 bases, with 5 bases of the junction left unmatched.